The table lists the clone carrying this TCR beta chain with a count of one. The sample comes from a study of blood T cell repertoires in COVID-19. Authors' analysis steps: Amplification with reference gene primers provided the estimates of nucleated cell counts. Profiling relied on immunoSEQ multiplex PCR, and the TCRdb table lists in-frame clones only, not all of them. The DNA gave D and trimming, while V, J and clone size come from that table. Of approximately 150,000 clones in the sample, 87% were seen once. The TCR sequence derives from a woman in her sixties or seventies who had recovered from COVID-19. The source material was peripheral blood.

The CDR3 DNA follows: TGCGCCAGCAGCGGACAGGGCCAAGAGACCCAGTACTTC. Residues: CASSGQGQETQYF. The chain uses TRBV5-1 and TRBJ2-5; 8 nucleotides match TRBD1. The CDR3 is made up of 13 amino acids. The V segment lost 4 bases and the J segment 1 base; nucleotides outside the gene matches: 0. From germline, CDR1 is SGHRS and CDR2 YFSETQ. The variable domain in full, with the rest retrieved from reference TRBV5-1 and TRBJ2-5, is KAGVTQTPRYLIKTRGQQVTLSCSPISGHRSVSWYQQTPGQGLQFLFEYFSETQRNKGNFPGRFSGRQFSNSRSEMNVSTLELGDSALYLCASSGQGQETQYFGPGTRLLVL.